The clone carrying this T cell receptor (beta chain) was seen more than once but under ten times. No antigen is known for it. CD4+CD45RO+CD25- cells were isolated as memory CD4+ T cells. Full-length variable regions came from constant-region reverse primers plus semi-nested Nested Universal Primer A PCR. TCRdb used MiXCR to reprocess the 5' RACE reads, holding one entry per CDR3 protein. The sample yields tens of thousands of distinct CDR3 sequences, around 22% seen once. Study outcomes and limitations: Whole repertoires were not studied in the larger cohort, only one V-J beta rearrangement.

Germline assignment: CDR1 SGHRS and CDR2 YFSETQ. The CDR3 covers 14 residues. V gave up 0 bases and J gave up 7 bases, with 12 bases separating them. V is TRBV5-1 and J is TRBJ2-3, with TRBD2 as a possible D gene (5 bases). The receptor's source is a female donor with breast cancer. Sequences were obtained from memory CD4+ T cells sorted from blood. Indicated subset: memory CD4+ T cells, CD4+CD45RO+CD25-. The DNA of the CDR3 is TGCGCCAGCAGCTTGGGACGCGGGTCGAATACGCAGTATTTT. Amino acids: CASSLGRGSNTQYF.